This T cell receptor beta chain originates from a study of metastatic and nonmetastatic thyroid tumors. Study-level information: It was across blood and tumor or nodule tissue from malignant and benign thyroid patients that repertoires were compared.

By share, this clone ranks as medium-sized (0.01 to 0.1%). Its target is not known. This CDR3 contains 14 residues. Germline-derived CDR1 and CDR2 are SGHNT and YENEEA. The J segment lost 6 bases and the V segment lost 3 bases, leaving 3 bases of the junction unmatched. Regarding the study as a whole: When malignant thyroid tumors were compared with benign nodules, TCR beta diversity was reportedly significantly higher in the malignant tumors. This held in both blood and tumor samples.

Before thyroid surgery, none of the patients had received any treatment. Original data processing: Building a distant-metastasis classifier for papillary thyroid cancer drew on CDR3 differences across clinicopathological groups. TCRdb re-called the PCR reads with MiXCR. The V and J calls and clone size are TCRdb's, not the authors'. The sample holds just under 45,000 clones; about 3.3% are singletons and the top ten take approximately 9.6%. The receptor was derived from a female donor with papillary thyroid cancer or a benign thyroid nodule (not recorded which). Some clones in this sample may be carry-over from other donors' samples. V gene TRBV11-3 combines with J gene TRBJ2-7; TRBD2 agrees at 12 bases. Sequencing input: blood. The CDR3 DNA sequence: TGTGCCAGCAGCTTGACTAGCGGGAGCAGCGAGCAGTACTTC. Protein product: CASSLTSGSSEQYF. Complete variable domain (other parts from reference TRBV11-3 and TRBJ2-7): EAGVVQSPRYKIIEKKQPVAFWCNPISGHNTLYWYLQNLGQGPELLIRYENEEAVDDSQLPKDRFSAERLKGVDSTLKIQPAELGDSAVYLCASSLTSGSSEQYFGPGTRLTVT.